The 17 T cell receptor beta chains reported below all come from one sample, sequenced in a study of T cell repertoires in cytomegalovirus infection. These receptors have no identified antigens. TCRdb re-analysed the reads in MiXCR, keeping a single row per CDR3 protein. The data show 550,000 to 850,000 distinct CDR3 sequences, around a third seen once. Here the sequenced sample was cultured PBMCs, taken from culture after CMV antigen stimulation. These TCRs come from a human donor in good health (CMV status not recorded). Some clones in this sample may be carry-over from other donors' samples.

The chain has TRBV2 and TRBJ2-5; D remains unclear. Trimming pared 7 bases from V and 1 base from J, leaving 19 bases between. This CDR3 comprises 16 residues. Germline loops: CDR1 SNHLY, CDR2 FYNNEI. CDR3: CASTVPPLAGQETQYF. For the CDR3, the DNA is TGTGCCAGCACCGTCCCTCCTTTGGCCGGCCAAGAGACCCAGTACTTC.

In the case of this clonotype: This clone may be a read error of a much larger clone one base away. The genes are TRBV4-1 and TRBJ1-2; D is undetermined. The CDR3 contains 17 residues. Germline CDR1 is MGHRA and CDR2 is YSYEKL. The CDR3 DNA is TGCGCCAGCAACCAAGATAGCGCGGGCGGATCCCACTATGGCTACACCTTC. As protein: CASNQDSAGGSHYGYTF.

This chain uses TRBV9 with TRBJ1-1, with D uncertain. The germline gives CDR1 SGDLS, CDR2 YYNGEE. Between the trimmed V and J ends, which lost 3 bases and 1 base, there was a span of 7 bases. This CDR3 has 13 amino acids. The CDR3 reads CASSAYTNTEAFF. In nucleotides, the CDR3 is TGTGCCAGCAGCGCCTACACGAACACTGAAGCTTTCTTT.

Points on this clonotype: A junction end diverges from the germline sequence, so it may reflect a read error. The CDR3 loop reads CASSLTREGPLDF. In DNA form, the CDR3 reads TGTGCCAGCAGCCTAACCCGGGAGGGGCCTTTGGACTTC. V usage is TRBV11-2 and J usage is TRBJ2-7; 8 bases line up with TRBD2. The CDR3 totals 13 residues. CDR1 SGHAT and CDR2 FQNNGV come from the germline V gene.

The rearrangement links TRBV18 to TRBJ1-1, with D tentatively TRBD1 (5 bases). The V end was cut by 4 bases, the J end by 10 bases, with 16 bases between. The length of the CDR3 is 13 residues. Germline assignment: CDR1 KGHSH and CDR2 LQKENI. The CDR3 sequence: CASSHRTPGGAFF. CDR3 nucleotides: TGTGCCAGCTCACACCGGACCCCCGGGGGAGCTTTCTTT.

The rearrangement uses TRBV11-2 and TRBJ1-4; possible D gene TRBD1, 6 bases. The V gene lost 5 bases and the J gene lost 1 base, with 14 bases spanning the gap. Per germline, CDR1 SGHAT and CDR2 FQNNGV. This CDR3 has 16 residues. CDR3 sequence (DNA): TGTGCCAGCAGCCCCAGTGGGACACAAACTAATGAAAAACTGTTTTTT. Translated: CASSPSGTQTNEKLFF.

This clonotype was observed a handful of times. This chain joins TRBV7-8 and TRBJ2-1; the D is unclear. Trimming pared 4 bases from V and 6 bases from J, leaving 13 bases between. This CDR3 is 14 amino acids long. CDR1 and CDR2 (germline): SGHVS, FQNEAQ. This CDR3 is CASSYRITANEQFF. The CDR3, as DNA: TGTGCCAGCAGCTATAGGATAACGGCCAATGAGCAGTTCTTC.

This sequence joins TRBV12-3 or TRBV12-4 and TRBJ1-2, with 8 bases identical to TRBD1. With V trimmed by 6 bases and J by 4 bases, 7 bases remained unmatched. The CDR3 loop spans 14 amino acids. DNA for the CDR3: TGTGCCAGCAGCCCGGACAGGGAGTTCTATGGCTACACCTTC. This translates into CASSPDREFYGYTF.

This chain joins TRBV6-1 and TRBJ1-6, with D possibly TRBD1 on 5 matching bases. Trimming cost V 3 bases and J 8 bases, with 20 bases left between them. Germline V lookup: CDR1 MNHNS, CDR2 SASEGT. The CDR3 runs to 17 residues. This chain's CDR3 is CASSETVSRAKDSPLHF. Here the CDR3 DNA reads TGTGCCAGCAGTGAGACAGTCAGCAGGGCTAAGGATTCACCCCTCCACTTT.

J is TRBJ2-7 and V is TRBV2, with D tentatively TRBD2 (6 bases). The V and J ends lost 0 bases and 6 bases respectively, with 12 bases between them. This CDR3 is built from 14 residues. CDR1 is SNHLY, CDR2 FYNNEI, per germline. CDR3 nucleotides: TGTGCCAGCAGTGAAGCGCTCGCGGGGCGCGAGCAGTACTTC. Its protein is CASSEALAGREQYF.

The chain combines TRBV4-1 with TRBJ2-7; D gene unclear. The CDR3 loop spans 14 amino acids. Trimming left V 5 bases short and J 2 bases short, with 13 bases between. The germline V gene has CDR1 MGHRA and CDR2 YSYEKL. In DNA, the CDR3 is TGCGCCAGCAGCTTCCTACCGGTCGCCTACGAGCAGTACTTC. As protein: CASSFLPVAYEQYF.

The V gene is TRBV7-2, the J gene TRBJ1-4, with 8 bases that match TRBD1. V was pared by 1 base and J by 8 bases, with 9 bases of the junction left unmatched. Looked up from germline, CDR1 is SGHTA and CDR2 is FQGNSA. CDR3 length: 16 amino acids. The CDR3 nucleotides read TGTGCCAGCAGCTTAGAGGTCACAGGGGGTATGGAAAAACTGTTTTTT. Its protein product is CASSLEVTGGMEKLFF.

The CDR3 loop reads CASSRANSNQPQHF. The CDR3 DNA is TGTGCCAGCAGCCGGGCGAATAGCAATCAGCCCCAGCATTTT. This chain joins TRBV7-8 and TRBJ1-5; D ambiguous. The CDR3 runs to 14 residues. The V end was cut by 5 bases, the J end by 0 bases, with 8 bases between. In germline, CDR1 is SGHVS, CDR2 FQNEAQ.

This clonotype has a count of ten or more. The gene calls are TRBV7-6 and TRBJ2-5; 8 nucleotides agree with TRBD2. Per the germline V gene, CDR1 is SGHVS and CDR2 is FNYEAQ. V trimming: 4 bases; J trimming: 6 bases; junction bases outside the gene matches: 19. The CDR3 is 18 amino acids. The CDR3 nucleotides read TGTGCCAGCAGCTCTCCTAGCAGCGCGGGGATTAGCGGGAAGACCCAGTACTTC. It translates to CASSSPSSAGISGKTQYF.

This rearrangement joins TRBV29-1 to TRBJ2-1, with 9 nucleotides matching TRBD1. Germline V gene data show CDR1 as SQVTM and CDR2 as ANQGSEA. J was trimmed by 7 bases and V by 5 bases; bases with no gene match: 12. The CDR3 sequence is 15 residues long. CDR3 amino acids: CSVSGPGQGGNEQFF. The CDR3 nucleotides are TGCAGCGTTAGTGGACCGGGACAGGGAGGGAATGAGCAGTTCTTC.

This chain joins TRBV7-9 and TRBJ1-5; D gene ambiguous. V was shortened by 5 bases and J by 7 bases, with 15 bases between the two germline ends. This CDR3 has 14 residues. The germline CDR1 and CDR2 sequences are SEHNR and FQNEAQ (reference sequence). The CDR3 DNA sequence: TGTGCCAGCAGCCCCCCGGGGTTTGCGCAGCCCCAGCATTTT. It yields the protein CASSPPGFAQPQHF.

This clonotype occurred a few times. The rearrangement uses TRBV12-3 or TRBV12-4 and TRBJ2-1; the D gene is possibly TRBD1 (5 bases). CDR3 length equals 14 residues. V lost 7 bases, J lost 8 bases, and 18 bases lay in between. CDR3 amino acids: CASTPREARDEQFF. The CDR3 nucleotides are TGTGCCAGCACCCCCAGGGAAGCCAGAGATGAGCAGTTCTTC.